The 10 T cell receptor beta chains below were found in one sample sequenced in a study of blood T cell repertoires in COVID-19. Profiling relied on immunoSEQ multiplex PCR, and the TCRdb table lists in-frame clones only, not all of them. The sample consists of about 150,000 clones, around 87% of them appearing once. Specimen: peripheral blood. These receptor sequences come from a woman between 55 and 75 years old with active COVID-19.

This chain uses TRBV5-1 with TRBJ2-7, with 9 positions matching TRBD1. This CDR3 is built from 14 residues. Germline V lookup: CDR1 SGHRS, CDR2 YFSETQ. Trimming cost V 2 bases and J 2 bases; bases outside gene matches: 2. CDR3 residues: CASSLDRGTYEQYF. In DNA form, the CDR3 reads TGCGCCAGCAGCTTAGACAGGGGGACCTACGAGCAGTACTTC.

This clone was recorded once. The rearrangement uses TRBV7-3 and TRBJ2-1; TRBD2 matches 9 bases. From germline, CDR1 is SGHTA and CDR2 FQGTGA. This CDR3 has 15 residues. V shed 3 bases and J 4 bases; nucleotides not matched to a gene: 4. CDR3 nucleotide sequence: TGTGCCAGCAGCTTTCTAGCGGGAAGTTACAATGAGCAGTTCTTC. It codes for CASSFLAGSYNEQFF.

CDR3 residues: CASSLGASGGQETQYF. The CDR3 DNA follows: TGTGCCAGCAGCCTAGGGGCTAGCGGGGGGCAAGAGACCCAGTACTTC. V gene TRBV7-3 combines with J gene TRBJ2-5, with 11 bases aligning to TRBD2. The V and J ends lost 5 bases and 2 bases, in that order; junction bases with no gene match: 7. The CDR3 sequence is 16 residues long. The germline CDR1 and CDR2 sequences are SGHTA and FQGTGA. The variable domain in full, completed from reference TRBV7-3 and TRBJ2-5, reads GAGVSQTPSNKVTEKGKYVELRCDPISGHTALYWYRQSLGQGPEFLIYFQGTGAADDSGLPNDRFFAVRPEGSVSTLKIQRTERGDSAVYLCASSLGASGGQETQYFGPGTRLLVL.

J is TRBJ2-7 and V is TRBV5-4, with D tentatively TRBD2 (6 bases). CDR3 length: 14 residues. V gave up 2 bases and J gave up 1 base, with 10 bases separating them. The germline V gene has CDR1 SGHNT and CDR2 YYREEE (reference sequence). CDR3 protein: CASSFGGSSYEQYF. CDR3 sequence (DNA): TGTGCCAGCAGCTTTGGGGGGAGTTCCTACGAGCAGTACTTC.

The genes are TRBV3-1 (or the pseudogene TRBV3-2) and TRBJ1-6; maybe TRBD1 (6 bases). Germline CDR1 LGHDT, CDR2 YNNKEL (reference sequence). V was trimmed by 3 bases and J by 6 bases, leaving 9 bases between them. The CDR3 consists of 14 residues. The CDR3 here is CASSQGTINSPLHF. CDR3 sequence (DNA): TGTGCCAGCAGCCAGGGGACAATTAATTCACCCCTCCACTTT.

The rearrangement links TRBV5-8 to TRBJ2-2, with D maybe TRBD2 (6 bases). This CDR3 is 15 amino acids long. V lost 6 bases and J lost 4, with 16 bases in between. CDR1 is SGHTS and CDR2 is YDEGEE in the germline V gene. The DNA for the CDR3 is TGTGCCAGCACCGCGTGGGAGGCGGGCACCGGGGAGCTGTTTTTT. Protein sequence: CASTAWEAGTGELFF.

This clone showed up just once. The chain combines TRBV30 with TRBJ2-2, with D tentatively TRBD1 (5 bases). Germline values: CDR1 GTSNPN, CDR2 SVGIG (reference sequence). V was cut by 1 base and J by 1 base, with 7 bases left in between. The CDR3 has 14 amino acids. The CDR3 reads CAWSGGGNTGELFF. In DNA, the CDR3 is TGTGCCTGGAGTGGGGGCGGGAACACCGGGGAGCTGTTTTTT.

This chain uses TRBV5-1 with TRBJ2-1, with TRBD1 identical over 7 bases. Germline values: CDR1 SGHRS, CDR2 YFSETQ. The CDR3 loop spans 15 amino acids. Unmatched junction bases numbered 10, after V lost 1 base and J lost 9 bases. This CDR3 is CASSLRPDRDREQFF. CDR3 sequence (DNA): TGCGCCAGCAGCTTGCGGCCCGACAGGGATCGTGAGCAGTTCTTC. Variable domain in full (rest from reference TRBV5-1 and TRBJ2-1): KAGVTQTPRYLIKTRGQQVTLSCSPISGHRSVSWYQQTPGQGLQFLFEYFSETQRNKGNFPGRFSGRQFSNSRSEMNVSTLELGDSALYLCASSLRPDRDREQFFGPGTRLTVL.

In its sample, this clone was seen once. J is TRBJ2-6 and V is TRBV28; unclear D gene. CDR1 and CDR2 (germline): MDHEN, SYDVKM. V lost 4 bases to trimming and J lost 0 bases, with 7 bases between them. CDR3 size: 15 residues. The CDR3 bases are TGTGCCAGCAGTTCCACTCGCTCTGGGGCCAACGTCCTGACTTTC. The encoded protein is CASSSTRSGANVLTF.

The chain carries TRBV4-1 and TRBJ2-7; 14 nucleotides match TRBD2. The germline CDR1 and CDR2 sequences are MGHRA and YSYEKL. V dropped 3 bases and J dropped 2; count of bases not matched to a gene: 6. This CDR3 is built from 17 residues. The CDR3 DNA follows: TGCGCCAGCAGCCAGGGACTAGCGGGAGAGGGGACCTACGAGCAGTACTTC. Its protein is CASSQGLAGEGTYEQYF.